This T cell receptor beta chain was sequenced for a study of beta chain features in type 1 diabetes. Study context: Similarity in age, gender and cell yields was seen between patients and healthy donors. Sorted cell examination encompassed 85 million to 140 million cells across all samples.

The study, taken as a whole, reports: PCR might favor shorter templates, but any such skew would affect patients and controls equally. Reads derived from cDNA could over-represent cells showing high TCR expression. Significant though moderate, a shortening of TCRB CDR3s appeared in all four CD4+ subsets of Type 1 diabetes patients.

This clone has more than one count but fewer than ten. Its target is unknown. Sequencing targeted expressed TCRB transcripts, as all isolated RNA had been reverse transcribed. Generated by immunoSEQ multiplex PCR, the TCRdb table keeps only in-frame clones and is missing some. The table lists just over 25,000 clones, about 52% of them singletons. The specimen was stem cell memory CD4+ T cells from blood. This TCR was recovered from a man between 25 and 39 years old with type 1 diabetes.

The CDR3 reads CASSEISTDTQYF. CDR3 coding DNA: TGTGCCAGCAGTGAGATCAGCACAGATACGCAGTATTTT. The chain employs TRBV11-2 and TRBJ2-3; D is unclear. CDR1 is SGHAT and CDR2 is FQNNGV in the germline V gene. The V and J ends lost 6 bases and 0 bases respectively, with 7 bases between them. The CDR3 has 13 amino acids.